A selection of T cell receptor beta chains follows, all from one sample in a study of blood T cell repertoires in COVID-19. The assay was immunoSEQ multiplex PCR, and TCRdb's table has in-frame clones only and misses some. The table includes 150,000 to 200,000 clones, roughly 90% detected once. The sequenced material came from peripheral blood. Source of these receptors: a man aged 55 to 70 with acute or convalescent COVID-19. Both conserved end residues are trimmed from each CDR3. The D gene is left open where the match is weak.

D gene,CDR3 length,V gene,CDR3 protein
.,12,TRBV7-3,ASSLNAGNTEAF
.,13,TRBV27,ASSLIETGVHEQF
.,12,TRBV9,ASSVAVGEGGYT
.,12,TRBV7-2,ASRGAGNNSPLH
.,15,TRBV5-6,ASSSLGQMDSGNTIY
.,11,TRBV20-1,SASSGSNYEQY
TRBD1,15,TRBV28,ASSYRGAGGFNQPQH
.,13,TRBV3-1/TRBV3-2,ASSQGAPNTGELF
.,10,TRBV5-6,ASSFLHNEQF
.,13,TRBV11-3,ASSLFRAQNTEAF
TRBD1,16,TRBV30,AWSVPSWTGLPNQPQH
TRBD1,13,TRBV5-1,ASSLQPGQGVDYT
.,11,TRBV12-3/TRBV12-4,ASSSSAGQPQH
.,15,TRBV9,ASSVDETDFSYNEQF
.,8,TRBV7-2,AISGFGYT
.,13,TRBV27,ASSLQNRGGETQY
TRBD2,11,TRBV10-3,AAASGSYNEQF
TRBD2,13,TRBV5-6,ASSLGAGVTDTQY